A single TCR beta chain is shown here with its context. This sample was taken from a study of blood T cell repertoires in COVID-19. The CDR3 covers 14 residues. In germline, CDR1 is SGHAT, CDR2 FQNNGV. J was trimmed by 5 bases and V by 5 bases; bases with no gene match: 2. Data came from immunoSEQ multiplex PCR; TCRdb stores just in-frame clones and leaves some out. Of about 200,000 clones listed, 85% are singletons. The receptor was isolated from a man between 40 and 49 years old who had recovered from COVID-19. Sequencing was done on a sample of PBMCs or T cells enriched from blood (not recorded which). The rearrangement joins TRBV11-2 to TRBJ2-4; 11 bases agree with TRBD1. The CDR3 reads CASSMGQGENIQYF. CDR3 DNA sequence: TGTGCCAGCAGCATGGGACAGGGGGAAAACATTCAGTACTTC.